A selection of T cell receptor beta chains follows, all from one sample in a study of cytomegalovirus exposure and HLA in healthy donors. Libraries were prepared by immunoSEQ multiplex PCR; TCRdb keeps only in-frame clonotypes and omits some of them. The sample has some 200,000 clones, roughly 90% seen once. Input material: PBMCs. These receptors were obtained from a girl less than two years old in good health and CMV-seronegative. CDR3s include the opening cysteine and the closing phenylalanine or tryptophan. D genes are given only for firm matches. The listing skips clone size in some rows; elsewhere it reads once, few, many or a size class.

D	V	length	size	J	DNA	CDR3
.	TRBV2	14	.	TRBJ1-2	TGTGCCAGCAGTACGCCAGGGGTAGTCTATGGCTACACCTTC	CASSTPGVVYGYTF
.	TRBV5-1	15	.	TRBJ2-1	TGCGCCAGCACCTATACTCCTAGCGCCTACAATGAGCAGTTCTTC	CASTYTPSAYNEQFF
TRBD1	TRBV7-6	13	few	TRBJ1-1	TGTGCCAGCAGCACCGGACAGGACACTGAAGCTTTCTTT	CASSTGQDTEAFF
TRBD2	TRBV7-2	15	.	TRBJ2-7	TGTGCCAGCAGCTCCCGGGACTATTACAGCAGGGAGCAGTACTTC	CASSSRDYYSREQYF
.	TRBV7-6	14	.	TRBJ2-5	TGTGCCAGCAGCTTAGCGGGGGGGCCCGAGACCCAGTACTTC	CASSLAGGPETQYF
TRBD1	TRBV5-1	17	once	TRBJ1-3	TGCGCCAGCAGGCGAACCCTAATCGACAGGGCTGGAAACACCATATATTTT	CASRRTLIDRAGNTIYF
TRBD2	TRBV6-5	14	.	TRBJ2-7	TGTGCCAGCAGCCTCAGTCGGGGGGGCTACGAGCAGTACTTC	CASSLSRGGYEQYF
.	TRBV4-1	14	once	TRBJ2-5	TGCGCCAGCAGCCAAGATCCCTACCAAGAGACCCAGTACTTC	CASSQDPYQETQYF
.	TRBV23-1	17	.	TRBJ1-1	TGCGCCAGCAACCATAAAATCCGGACAGACCAGGCCACTGAAGCTTTCTTT	CASNHKIRTDQATEAFF
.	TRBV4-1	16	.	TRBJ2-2	TGCGCCAGCAGCCAACCCCGCCGGGGGAACACCGGGGAGCTGTTTTTT	CASSQPRRGNTGELFF
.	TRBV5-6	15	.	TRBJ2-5	TGTGCCAGCAGCTTGACGCATCACTACCAAGAGACCCAGTACTTC	CASSLTHHYQETQYF
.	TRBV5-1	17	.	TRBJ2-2	TGCGCCAGCAGCTTGGTTGGAGGAGGCGCGAACACCGGGGAGCTGTTTTTT	CASSLVGGGANTGELFF
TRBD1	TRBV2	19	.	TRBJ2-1	TGTGCCAGCAGACCGGGACAGGGGGAGAAGCGGGGGCTTTACAATGAGCAGTTCTTC	CASRPGQGEKRGLYNEQFF
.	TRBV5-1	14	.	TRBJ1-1	TGCGCCAGCAGCGCTAAATCGAGTGGGCCTGAAGCTTTCTTT	CASSAKSSGPEAFF
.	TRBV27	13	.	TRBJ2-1	TGTGCCAGCTCTCTCGGGGGGCTTCAAGAGCAGTTCTTC	CASSLGGLQEQFF
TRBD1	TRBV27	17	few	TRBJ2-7	TGTGCCAGCAGTTCCGGGACAGGGGGCCTTTACTCCTACGAGCAGTACTTC	CASSSGTGGLYSYEQYF
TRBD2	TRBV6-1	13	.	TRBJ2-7	TGTGCCGCGGGACTAGGCCAAACCTACGAGCAGTACTTC	CAAGLGQTYEQYF
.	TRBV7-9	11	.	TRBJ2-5	TGTGCCAGCACCCCTCTTCGTACCCAGTACTTC	CASTPLRTQYF
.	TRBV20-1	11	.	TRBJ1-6	TGCAGTGCTCACAGTAATTCACCCCTCCACTTT	CSAHSNSPLHF
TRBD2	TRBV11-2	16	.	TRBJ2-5	TGTGCCAGCAGCTTGGGACTAGCGGGGGGTAGGGAGACCCAGTACTTC	CASSLGLAGGRETQYF
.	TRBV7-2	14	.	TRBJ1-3	TGTGCCAGCAGCCCCATCCCGGGGGGACACACCATATATTTT	CASSPIPGGHTIYF
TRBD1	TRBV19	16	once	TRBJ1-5	TGTGCCAGTTCAGGACAGGGTCCCTATAGCAATCAGCCCCAGCATTTT	CASSGQGPYSNQPQHF
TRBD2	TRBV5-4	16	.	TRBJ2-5	TGTGCCAGCAGCTTGGCCAAGCGGGGGAACCAAGAGACCCAGTACTTC	CASSLAKRGNQETQYF
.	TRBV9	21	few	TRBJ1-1	TGTGCCAGCAGCGTAGGGGACTTGGTATTTGAGGTACCCGGGGACAACACTGAAGCTTTCTTT	CASSVGDLVFEVPGDNTEAFF
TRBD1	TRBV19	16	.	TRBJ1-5	TGTGCCAGTAGTAAGGGACAGGGTATTAGCAATCAGCCCCAGCATTTT	CASSKGQGISNQPQHF
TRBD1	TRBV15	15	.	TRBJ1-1	TGTGCCACCAGCAGAGAGCAGGGGGCGCGGACTGAAGCTTTCTTT	CATSREQGARTEAFF
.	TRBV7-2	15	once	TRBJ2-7	TGTGCCAGCAGCTCAAACTCAGGTGGTTTTTACGAGCAGTACTTC	CASSSNSGGFYEQYF
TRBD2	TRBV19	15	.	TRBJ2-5	TGTGCCAGTAGGGGAGCTAGCGGGGGGCGAGAGACCCAGTACTTC	CASRGASGGRETQYF
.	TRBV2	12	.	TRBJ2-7	TGTGCCAGCAGGAACCCAGGGTTCGAGCAGTACTTC	CASRNPGFEQYF
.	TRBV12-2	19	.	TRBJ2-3	TGTGCAAGTCGCTCGCGGACTAGCGGGAGGGCGGGTTACACAGATACGCAGTATTTT	CASRSRTSGRAGYTDTQYF
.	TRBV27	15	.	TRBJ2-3	TGTGCCAGCAGTTTAAGGACAGCTAGCACAGATACGCAGTATTTT	CASSLRTASTDTQYF
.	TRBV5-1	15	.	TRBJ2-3	TGCGCCAGCAGCTTGGGTTTATCTAGTACAGATACGCAGTATTTT	CASSLGLSSTDTQYF
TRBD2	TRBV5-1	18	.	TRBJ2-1	TGCGCCAGCAGCTTGATGAGCGGGAGGGCCGCCCTCTACAATGAGCAGTTCTTC	CASSLMSGRAALYNEQFF
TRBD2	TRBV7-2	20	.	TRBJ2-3	TGTGCCAGCAGCTTAGCGATGTTAACTAGCGGGAGGATCGGTGCAGATACGCAGTATTTT	CASSLAMLTSGRIGADTQYF
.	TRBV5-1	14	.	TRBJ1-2	TGCGCCAGCAGCTGGAACAGGCTCAACTATGGCTACACCTTC	CASSWNRLNYGYTF
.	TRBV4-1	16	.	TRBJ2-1	TGCGCCAGCAGCTCTCCCCAGGCTAGCGTTTACAATGAGCAGTTCTTC	CASSSPQASVYNEQFF
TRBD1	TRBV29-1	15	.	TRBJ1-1	TGCAGCGTAAGGGCCCAGGGGGCCTGGAACACTGAAGCTTTCTTT	CSVRAQGAWNTEAFF
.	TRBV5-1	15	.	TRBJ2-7	TGCGCCAGCAGTCAGGTTCGGGGAAAGGGGGTAGAGCAGTACTTC	CASSQVRGKGVEQYF
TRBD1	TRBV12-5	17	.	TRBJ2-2	TGTGCTAGTGGTTGGACCCAGGGGGCTGTCTTGGCCGGGGAGCTGTTTTTT	CASGWTQGAVLAGELFF
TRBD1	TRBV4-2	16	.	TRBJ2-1	TGTGCCAGCAGCCAATTGACAGGGGGCGGCAACAATGAGCAGTTCTTC	CASSQLTGGGNNEQFF
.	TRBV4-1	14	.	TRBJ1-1	TGCGCCAGCAGCCAAGAACGAGGGATCGCTGAAGCTTTCTTT	CASSQERGIAEAFF
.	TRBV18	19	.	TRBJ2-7	TGTGCCAGCTCACCACCGTCGTCTTATGGCGCAGGTCTCTCCTACGAGCAGTACTTC	CASSPPSSYGAGLSYEQYF
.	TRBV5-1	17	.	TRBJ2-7	TGCGCCAGCACTGGAATCTCCGCCCTATCGGGCTCCTACGAGCAGTACTTC	CASTGISALSGSYEQYF